This T cell receptor beta chain was recovered during a study of shared clonotypes between healthy human individuals. The repertoire was sequenced with immunoSEQ multiplex PCR; TCRdb's copy has only in-frame clones and lacks some. The sample has roughly 700,000 clones, less than 85% seen once. Germline CDR1 reads MDHEN; CDR2 reads SYDVKM. The CDR3 covers 14 residues. The V and J ends lost 8 bases and 7 bases, in that order; junction bases with no gene match: 11. In its sample, this clone was seen a few times. The chain couples TRBV28 to TRBJ1-5, with 7 nucleotides matching TRBD1. Material for sequencing was memory CD4+ T cells sorted from blood. Subset indicated: CD45RA-negative fraction. The receptor was isolated from a woman aged 30 to 39 in good health. DNA for the CDR3: TGTGCCAGCGCCCGACAGGGTCTCTGGCAGCCCCAGCATTTT. Its protein is CASARQGLWQPQHF.